This is a list of T cell receptor beta chains from one sample in a study of T cell repertoires in cytomegalovirus infection. Each CDR3 protein is one row after TCRdb ran MiXCR on the reads. The sample consists of some 940,000 distinct CDR3 sequences, about 33% of them appearing once. These receptors have no known antigen. Sequenced material: cultured CD8+ T cells from PBMCs, taken from culture after CMV antigen stimulation. These receptors all come from a human donor in good health (CMV status not recorded). Some clones in this sample may be carry-over from other donors' samples. CDR3s include the opening cysteine and the closing phenylalanine or tryptophan. The order of the fields is D gene, J gene, clone size, V gene, CDR3 protein, CDR3 DNA. D genes are given only for firm matches. Not all rows give a size; the values are once, few, many and, for expanded clones, a class.

.,TRBJ2-5,few,TRBV7-9,CASSLGFLQAETQYF,TGTGCCAGCAGCTTAGGGTTCCTCCAGGCGGAGACCCAGTACTTC
.,TRBJ1-2,.,TRBV6-5,CASSLVGEGVYGYTF,TGTGCCAGCAGTTTAGTAGGGGAGGGTGTATACGGCTACACCTTC
.,TRBJ1-1,.,TRBV7-4,CASTITLGAMNTEAFF,TGTGCCAGCACCATTACGTTGGGGGCTATGAACACTGAAGCTTTCTTT
TRBD1,TRBJ2-1,once,TRBV28,CASSLGTVQNEQFF,TGTGCCAGCAGCCTGGGGACAGTACAAAATGAGCAGTTCTTC
.,TRBJ2-7,few,TRBV10-1,CASTDGSSTRYEQYF,TGCGCCAGCACGGACGGATCCAGCACGCGCTACGAGCAGTACTTC
TRBD1,TRBJ2-1,once,TRBV27,CASSPNSGTESYNEQFF,TGTGCCAGCAGTCCGAATTCCGGGACAGAAAGCTACAATGAGCAGTTCTTC
TRBD1,TRBJ2-7,few,TRBV4-1,CASSPGQVNYEQYF,TGCGCCAGCAGCCCGGGACAGGTAAACTACGAGCAGTACTTC
.,TRBJ2-7,.,TRBV7-6,CANSQLAESSYEQYF,TGTGCCAACAGCCAATTAGCGGAGAGCTCCTACGAGCAGTACTTC
TRBD2,TRBJ2-3,.,TRBV6-2/TRBV6-3,CASSLVGRGVANTQYF,TGTGCCAGCAGTTTAGTAGGGAGGGGTGTCGCAAATACGCAGTATTTT
TRBD1,TRBJ2-1,.,TRBV19,CASSLTGFGDYNEQFF,TGTGCCAGTAGTCTGACAGGGTTTGGGGACTACAATGAGCAGTTCTTC
.,TRBJ2-1,many,TRBV7-6,CASSFRQRERDEQFF,TGTGCCAGCAGCTTTCGGCAACGGGAGAGGGATGAGCAGTTCTTC
.,TRBJ2-3,few,TRBV2,CASSRSFPDTQYF,TGTGCCAGCAGCAGGAGTTTTCCAGATACGCAGTATTTT
TRBD2,TRBJ2-5,few,TRBV27,CASSLSGGGPQETQYF,TGTGCCAGCAGTTTATCCGGGGGGGGTCCCCAAGAGACCCAGTACTTC
.,TRBJ1-1,.,TRBV19,CASTARGWTEAFF,TGTGCCAGTACTGCTAGGGGGTGGACTGAAGCTTTCTTT
.,TRBJ1-1,.,TRBV5-1,CASSFRKGGYEAFF,TGCGCCAGCAGCTTTCGTAAAGGGGGTTACGAAGCTTTCTTT
.,TRBJ2-2,few,TRBV29-1,CSVEDANSNTGELFF,TGCAGCGTTGAAGACGCTAACTCGAACACCGGGGAGCTGTTTTTT
.,TRBJ1-1,.,TRBV27,CASSSSGKLTEAFF,TGTGCCAGCAGTTCATCCGGGAAGCTCACTGAAGCTTTCTTT
.,TRBJ2-5,.,TRBV3-1,CASSPLLGQETQYF,TGTGCCAGCAGCCCCCTCCTAGGGCAAGAGACCCAGTACTTC
.,TRBJ2-1,.,TRBV4-3,CASSPGTQVVEQFF,TGCGCCAGCAGCCCCGGGACTCAGGTTGTTGAGCAGTTCTTC
TRBD2,TRBJ2-7,once,TRBV20-1,CSARDREGTPYEQYF,TGCAGTGCTAGAGATAGGGAGGGTACCCCCTACGAGCAGTACTTC
.,TRBJ1-4,many,TRBV12-3/TRBV12-4,CASSEAGRTTNEKLFF,TGTGCCAGCAGCGAGGCAGGGAGAACGACTAATGAAAAACTGTTTTTT
.,TRBJ2-3,few,TRBV6-5,CASRGTGDTQYF,TGTGCCAGCAGAGGGACTGGAGATACGCAGTATTTT
.,TRBJ1-1,few,TRBV7-9,CASSSRGEGDTEAFF,TGTGCCAGCAGCTCCAGAGGGGAGGGAGACACTGAAGCTTTCTTT
.,TRBJ2-5,few,TRBV28,CASSLMWKGEETQYF,TGTGCCAGCAGTTTAATGTGGAAGGGTGAGGAGACCCAGTACTTC
.,TRBJ2-2,few,TRBV6-5,CASSPPGEENTGELFF,TGTGCCAGCAGTCCTCCCGGGGAGGAGAACACCGGGGAGCTGTTTTTT
.,TRBJ2-2,.,TRBV27,CASSLIWGGSTGELFF,TGTGCCAGCAGTCTTATTTGGGGCGGTAGCACCGGGGAGCTGTTTTTT
.,TRBJ2-1,.,TRBV14,CASSQDRKGPRFF,TGTGCCAGCAGCCAAGATCGAAAGGGACCCCGGTTCTTC
TRBD2,TRBJ2-7,.,TRBV3-1,CASSQDNLAGAVNTPVSQYEQYF,TGTGCCAGCAGCCAAGATAATCTAGCGGGAGCAGTAAATACACCAGTATCTCAGTACGAGCAGTACTTC
.,TRBJ2-5,.,TRBV14,CASSHWDGQETQYF,TGTGCCAGCAGCCACTGGGACGGCCAAGAGACCCAGTACTTC
.,TRBJ2-5,.,TRBV20-1,CSALVDSPLGETQYF,TGCAGTGCCCTAGTCGACAGCCCCCTCGGAGAGACCCAGTACTTC